Listed below are T cell receptor beta chains from one sample, sequenced in a study of vaccination effects on CD4 cells after COVID-19. Their cognate antigens are unknown. Assay: immunoSEQ multiplex PCR; the TCRdb copy retains only in-frame clones and omits some. Found here are 60,000 to 75,000 clones, 73% of them singletons; the top ten hold under 6%. Source: CD4+ T cells from PBMCs cultured with HIV peptides, taken before COVID-19 vaccination. These receptors were collected from a human donor who had a prior SARS-CoV-2 infection. Each CDR3 is given with its conserved first and last residue. The D gene is left open where the match is weak. Part of the rows lack a size; the others show once, few, many or a class for expanded clones.

>few|TRBD1|TRBV7-9|TRBJ1-6
CASSLGQAENSPLHF
TGTGCCAGCAGCCTGGGACAGGCTGAGAATTCACCCCTCCACTTT
>NA|NA|TRBV25-1|TRBJ1-1
CASLGRLNTEAFF
TGTGCCAGCCTCGGGCGTCTGAACACTGAAGCTTTCTTT
>NA|NA|TRBV7-9|TRBJ2-2
CASSPSTGELFF
TGTGCCAGCAGCCCCAGCACCGGGGAGCTGTTTTTT
>NA|NA|TRBV29-1|TRBJ2-3
CSVGGSSTDTQYF
TGCAGCGTTGGGGGCAGTAGCACAGATACGCAGTATTTT
>NA|TRBD2|TRBV5-6|TRBJ2-7
CASSPRARGASDEQYF
TGTGCCAGCAGCCCCCGGGCGCGGGGGGCATCGGACGAGCAGTACTTC
>NA|NA|TRBV6-5|TRBJ1-2
CASSYLGGENGYTF
TGTGCCAGCAGTTACCTGGGGGGTGAGAATGGCTACACCTTC
>NA|TRBD2|TRBV18|TRBJ2-7
CASSKTSGVGFYEQYF
TGTGCCAGCTCAAAGACTAGCGGGGTCGGATTCTACGAGCAGTACTTC
>NA|NA|TRBV15|TRBJ2-2
CATSSWGGELFF
TGTGCCACCAGCAGTTGGGGCGGGGAGCTGTTTTTT
>NA|NA|TRBV7-2|TRBJ1-3
CASSFQNTIYF
TGTGCCAGCAGCTTTCAAAACACCATATATTTT
>NA|TRBD1|TRBV6-5|TRBJ1-1
CASVDRGFLNTEAFF
TGTGCCAGTGTAGACAGGGGGTTTCTGAACACTGAAGCTTTCTTT
>NA|NA|TRBV5-6|TRBJ2-3
CASSSKSGPDTQYF
TGTGCCAGCAGCTCTAAATCGGGGCCAGATACGCAGTATTTT
>few|NA|TRBV3-1/TRBV3-2|TRBJ1-6
CASSQRDNNSPLHF
TGTGCCAGCAGCCAGCGTGATAATAATTCACCCCTCCACTTT
>NA|TRBD1|TRBV2|TRBJ2-5
CASRMTGGQETQYF
TGTGCCAGCCGGATGACAGGGGGGCAAGAGACCCAGTACTTC
>once|NA|TRBV30|TRBJ2-3
CAWSLSIDTQYF
TGTGCCTGGAGTCTATCAATAGATACGCAGTATTTT
>few|TRBD1|TRBV4-2|TRBJ2-3
CASSRMQGRQGNTDTQYF
TGTGCCAGCAGCCGAATGCAAGGGAGACAGGGAAACACAGATACGCAGTATTTT
>NA|NA|TRBV21-1|TRBJ1-5
CASSRLGVGNRQPQHF
TGTGCCAGCAGCCGCTTGGGGGTGGGTAACAGACAGCCCCAGCATTTT
>NA|NA|TRBV30|TRBJ2-3
CAWSPGETTQYF
TGTGCCTGGAGTCCTGGGGAAACGACGCAGTATTTT
>NA|NA|TRBV5-4|TRBJ2-3
CASSTGPGDTQYF
TGTGCCAGCAGCACAGGACCGGGAGATACGCAGTATTTT
>few|NA|TRBV6-6|TRBJ1-2
CASSLVANYGYTF
TGTGCCAGCAGTTTGGTCGCTAACTATGGCTACACCTTC
>NA|NA|TRBV12-2|TRBJ2-2
CASRLAGENTGELFF
TGTGCAAGTCGCCTTGCTGGGGAGAACACCGGGGAGCTGTTTTTT
>NA|NA|TRBV6-6|TRBJ1-5
CASSSVYGNQPQHF
TGTGCCAGCAGTTCCGTCTACGGCAATCAGCCCCAGCATTTT